Below, 6 T cell receptor beta chains from the same sample are listed, as sequenced in a study of prognosis after radiotherapy for stage I lung cancer (dated by TCRdb to the early 2020s). The sample was run on an Illumina HiSeq 3000. Two rounds of multiplex PCR were used to amplify the TCR beta CDR3 region from genomic DNA. The first PCR round used primers specific to each TRBV and TRBJ gene, and the primer sequences were filed in Chinese patent CN105087789A. Through fastp at Q25 and MiXCR, TCRdb rebuilt clones from the public reads, retaining in-frame beta chains. Identical CDR3 protein sequences are pooled into one entry, listed with their most common genes and DNA. Present in this sample are over 13,000 distinct CDR3 sequences, just under 30% of which were seen just once. Roughly 12% of the sample belongs to the ten largest clones. Sequencing used PBMCs, obtained before or after stereotactic body radiation therapy (not recorded which). The receptors come from a donor over 45 with non-small cell lung cancer.

The chain uses TRBV28 and TRBJ2-2; D is ambiguous. Germline V CDR1 and CDR2: MDHEN, SYDVKM. The CDR3 extends over 14 amino acids. V was shortened by 0 bases and J by 0 bases, with 2 bases between the two germline ends. CDR3 DNA: TGTGCCAGCAGTTTATGGACGAACACCGGGGAGCTGTTTTTT. It specifies CASSLWTNTGELFF.

This clonotype was found many times. This rearrangement joins TRBV4-1 to TRBJ2-7; D tentatively reads TRBD1 or TRBD2 (6 bases each). V lost 3 bases and J 7 bases, leaving 19 bases between the germline ends. The CDR3 runs 15 residues. The germline gives CDR1 MGHRA, CDR2 YSYEKL. The CDR3 region is CASSQTQTGAIEQYF. CDR3 nucleotides: TGCGCCAGCAGCCAGACTCAAACGGGGGCGATTGAGCAGTACTTC.

This chain uses TRBV6-2 or TRBV6-3 with TRBJ1-2; a weak D match, TRBD1 (6 bases). The germline V gene encodes CDR1 MNHEY and CDR2 SVGEGT. The V gene lost 9 bases and the J gene lost 4 bases, with 15 bases spanning the gap. CDR3 size: 13 residues. The CDR3 loop is CASYSETGYGYTF. The CDR3 DNA reads as TGTGCCAGTTACTCCGAGACAGGCTATGGCTACACCTTC.

Of note for this clonotype: This likely traces to a read error, being one base from a far larger clone. The chain joins TRBV6-5 to TRBJ2-1; the D gene is possibly TRBD2 (5 bases). Germline loops: CDR1 MNHEY, CDR2 SVGAGI. The CDR3 has 15 amino acids. The V and J ends lost 0 bases and 10 bases respectively, with 16 bases between them. This chain's CDR3 is CASSYSLDSSYEQFF. The CDR3 DNA reads TGTGCCAGCAGTTACTCACTAGATAGCTCCTACGAGCAGTTCTTC.

There are many counts of this clonotype. The CDR3 sequence: CASRIRTSAHNEQFF. CDR3 sequence (DNA): TGTGCCAGCAGGATTAGGACTAGCGCCCACAATGAGCAGTTCTTC. V gene TRBV5-6 combines with J gene TRBJ2-1, with 9 positions matching TRBD2. The CDR3 runs 15 residues. J was trimmed by 5 bases and V by 5 bases; bases with no gene match: 8. Germline V lookup: CDR1 SGHDT, CDR2 YYEEEE.

This clonotype counts as medium-sized. The CDR3 DNA reads TGTGCCAGCAGTAAGAAATTGAGGAGCAATGAGCAGTTCTTC. Its translation is CASSKKLRSNEQFF. V is TRBV28 and J is TRBJ2-1; D not certain. The CDR3 consists of 14 residues. Trimming pared 5 bases from V and 6 bases from J, leaving 14 bases between. Germline lookup yields CDR1 MDHEN and CDR2 SYDVKM.